This T cell receptor (beta chain) is from a study of blood T cell repertoires in COVID-19. Clones were sequenced by immunoSEQ multiplex PCR, and TCRdb holds only the in-frame ones, with some missing. In the table there are about 210,000 clones, about 91% of which are singletons. The CDR3 has 16 amino acids. Germline assignment: CDR1 LNHDA and CDR2 SQIVND (reference sequence). Trimming at V came to 1 base and at J to 4 bases, leaving 9 bases not matched to a gene. The sequenced sample consisted of peripheral blood. This TCR was recovered from a woman aged 40 to 49 with acute or convalescent COVID-19. V gene TRBV19 combines with J gene TRBJ2-5; 7 nucleotides agree with TRBD2. CDR3 bases: TGTGCCAGTAGTATAGTGGGGGGGAGAGGGTCAGAGACCCAGTACTTC. Translation: CASSIVGGRGSETQYF.